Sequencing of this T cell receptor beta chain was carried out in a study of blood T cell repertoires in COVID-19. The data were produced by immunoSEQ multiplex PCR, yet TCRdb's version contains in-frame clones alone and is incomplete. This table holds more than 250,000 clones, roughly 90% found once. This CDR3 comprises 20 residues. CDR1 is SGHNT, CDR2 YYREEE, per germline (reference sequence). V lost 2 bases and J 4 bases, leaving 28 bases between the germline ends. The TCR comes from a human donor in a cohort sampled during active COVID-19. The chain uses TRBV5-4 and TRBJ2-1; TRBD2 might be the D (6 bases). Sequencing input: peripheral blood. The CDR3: CASSLTPGLATFTTYNEQFF. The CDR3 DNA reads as TGTGCCAGCAGCTTAACTCCGGGACTCGCGACTTTCACTACATACAATGAGCAGTTCTTC.